One sample yielded the 14 T cell receptor beta chains listed below, sequenced in a study of cytomegalovirus exposure and HLA in healthy donors (dated by TCRdb to 2015 to 2018). Library preparation was by the immunoSEQ multiplex PCR assay. For the multiplex PCR, a mixture combining 60 forward primers for TCR Vbeta segments and 13 reverse primers for TCR Jbeta segments was used. TCRdb limited this immuneACCESS table to in-frame rearrangements with V and J called. A share of clones is missing; checked studies link under half to unresolved V genes, and the rest is unexplained. Present in this sample are some 120,000 clones, more than 60% of which were seen just once. Of the sample, roughly 9% is held by the ten largest clones. Sequencing was performed on PBMCs. Receptors were obtained from a woman aged 45-65 years in good health and CMV-seropositive.

The CDR3 reads CASSLGRAINYGYTF. The CDR3 region has the DNA TGTGCCAGCAGCTTGGGGAGAGCTATTAACTATGGCTACACCTTC. The V call is TRBV7-2, the J call TRBJ1-2; D is undetermined. Germline V gene data show CDR1 as SGHTA and CDR2 as FQGNSA. This CDR3 has 15 amino acids. V was clipped by 3 bases and J by 1 base, with 12 bases between them.

The chain recombines TRBV5-5 with TRBJ1-2, with TRBD1 identical over 8 bases. The CDR3 has 12 residues. Looked up from germline, CDR1 is SGHKS and CDR2 is YYEKEE (reference sequence). V was clipped by 3 bases and J by 14 bases; unmatched bases: 9. The CDR3 DNA follows: TGTGCCAGCAGCTCCGAGACAGGGGTAAGGACCTTC. It translates to CASSSETGVRTF.

For this clone: An end of the junction differs from the germline gene, which may be a read error. The chain joins TRBV5-6 to TRBJ2-1, with 7 bases that match TRBD2. Germline V lookup: CDR1 SGHDT, CDR2 YYEEEE. The CDR3 consists of 15 residues. In nucleotides, the CDR3 is TGTGCCAGCGGCTTACTAGCGCCACCGTTGAATGAGCAGTTCTTC. As protein: CASGLLAPPLNEQFF.

This clone came up a few times. This sequence joins TRBV18 and TRBJ2-1, with a tentative D call TRBD1 (6 bases). The germline gives CDR1 KGHSH, CDR2 LQKENI. V lost 3 bases and J 7 bases, leaving 19 bases between the germline ends. There are 16 residues in the CDR3. The CDR3 nucleotides read TGTGCCAGCTCACCGTTGGCCAGGGGCCTTCGGAATGAGCAGTTCTTC. Translated, it gives CASSPLARGLRNEQFF.

This clone was found many times. The rearrangement uses TRBV4-2 and TRBJ2-3; the match to TRBD2 covers 9 bases. Germline V gene lookup returns CDR1 LGHNA and CDR2 YNFKEQ. V trimming: 0 bases; J trimming: 0 bases; junction bases outside the gene matches: 4. The CDR3 extends over 17 amino acids. CDR3 loop: CASSQDLAGESTDTQYF. Here the CDR3 DNA reads TGTGCCAGCAGCCAAGATTTAGCGGGGGAGAGCACAGATACGCAGTATTTT.

V gene TRBV2 combines with J gene TRBJ1-5, with D perhaps matching TRBD1 (5 bases). The CDR3 has 13 residues. V lost 1 base and J lost 7, with 8 bases in between. Germline assignment: CDR1 SNHLY and CDR2 FYNNEI. Written as DNA, the CDR3 is TGTGCCAGCAGTGAAGAGGGGATCCAGCCCCAGCATTTT. This sequence encodes CASSEEGIQPQHF. Full variable domain (outside the CDR3, taken from reference TRBV2 and TRBJ1-5): EPEVTQTPSHQVTQMGQEVILRCVPISNHLYFYWYRQILGQKVEFLVSFYNNEISEKSEIFDDQFSVERPDGSNFTLKIRSTKLEDSAMYFCASSEEGIQPQHFGDGTRLSIL.

This chain connects TRBV7-9 to TRBJ2-5; D is ambiguous. The CDR3 is made up of 13 amino acids. CDR1 is SEHNR, CDR2 FQNEAQ, per germline (reference sequence). With 5 bases removed from V and 0 bases from J, the gap between germline ends came to 7 bases. CDR3 DNA sequence: TGTGCCAGCAGCCGGGTGTACCAAGAGACCCAGTACTTC. Protein product: CASSRVYQETQYF.

The CDR3 spells CASSPGGPRSDTQYF. The CDR3 region has the DNA TGTGCCAGCAGTCCCGGGGGGCCGAGGTCAGATACGCAGTATTTT. The V call is TRBV28, the J call TRBJ2-3; D might be TRBD2 (7 bases). The CDR3 is 15 amino acids. Germline CDR1 is MDHEN and CDR2 is SYDVKM. The germline V and J ends were trimmed by 5 bases and 4 bases, with 16 bases remaining between them.

This chain links TRBV29-1 with TRBJ2-3; TRBD1 agrees at 9 bases. V lost 6 bases to trimming and J lost 1 base; unmatched junction nucleotides: 5. CDR3 length: 14 residues. Germline CDR1 reads SQVTM; CDR2 reads ANQGSEA. The CDR3 DNA is TGCAGCGTCGCGGGACAGGGTGGCACAGATACGCAGTATTTT. It translates to CSVAGQGGTDTQYF.

The rearrangement uses TRBV7-2 and TRBJ2-5; no definite D call. Trimming shortened V by 2 bases and J by 5 bases, and 12 bases separated the two germline ends. The CDR3 covers 14 residues. Germline CDR1 reads SGHTA; CDR2 reads FQGNSA. The CDR3 here is CASSLRPGWETQYF. The DNA of the CDR3 is TGTGCCAGCAGCTTAAGGCCGGGTTGGGAGACCCAGTACTTC.

This clone has only a few counts. The rearrangement uses TRBV2 and TRBJ1-5, with D unresolved. V lost 2 bases, J lost 4 bases, and 9 bases lay in between. Germline V lookup: CDR1 SNHLY, CDR2 FYNNEI. This CDR3 comprises 14 residues. The CDR3 loop is CASSEWPPNQPQHF. As DNA, the CDR3 is TGTGCCAGCAGTGAATGGCCACCTAATCAGCCCCAGCATTTT. The variable domain in full, completed from reference TRBV2 and TRBJ1-5, reads EPEVTQTPSHQVTQMGQEVILRCVPISNHLYFYWYRQILGQKVEFLVSFYNNEISEKSEIFDDQFSVERPDGSNFTLKIRSTKLEDSAMYFCASSEWPPNQPQHFGDGTRLSIL.

This clone appeared a few times. The V and J genes are TRBV4-3 and TRBJ1-1; the match to TRBD1 covers 8 bases. V lost 0 bases to trimming and J lost 4 bases; unmatched junction nucleotides: 4. From germline, CDR1 is LGHNA and CDR2 YSLEER. The CDR3 spans 15 residues. CDR3 region: CASSQELTGGTEAFF. Here the CDR3 DNA reads TGCGCCAGCAGCCAAGAATTAACAGGGGGCACTGAAGCTTTCTTT.

The chain employs TRBV7-2 and TRBJ2-2, with 10 bases lining up with TRBD2. Germline CDR1 SGHTA, CDR2 FQGNSA. The V segment lost 1 base and the J segment 6 bases; nucleotides outside the gene matches: 2. The CDR3 consists of 15 residues. The CDR3 loop is CASSLGGLASGELFF. CDR3 bases: TGTGCCAGCAGCTTAGGGGGACTAGCGTCCGGGGAGCTGTTTTTT.

This clone was observed once. This chain links TRBV11-2 with TRBJ2-7; the match to TRBD2 covers 8 bases. The CDR3 runs to 15 residues. Germline values: CDR1 SGHAT, CDR2 FQNNGV. V was pared by 5 bases and J by 1 base, with 7 bases of the junction left unmatched. Here the CDR3 reads CASSRGGLASYEQYF. The CDR3 DNA reads TGTGCCAGCAGCCGGGGGGGGCTAGCGTCCTACGAGCAGTACTTC.